This record concerns one T cell receptor beta chain sequence. The data stem from a study of cytomegalovirus exposure and HLA in healthy donors. Trimming removed 2 bases from V and 4 bases from J, with 10 bases in between. The CDR3 extends over 14 amino acids. Germline CDR1 reads SEHNR; CDR2 reads FQNEAQ (reference sequence). It was with 60 Vbeta and 13 Jbeta primers that the PCR ran. Method: immunoSEQ multiplex PCR; TCRdb's copy keeps in-frame clones and lacks some. Among more than 140,000 clones listed, around 80% were seen once. The sequence was obtained from a man aged 25-45 years in good health and CMV-seropositive. The sample comprised PBMCs. The J gene is TRBJ2-3, the V gene TRBV7-9, with a weak D call TRBD2 (5 bases). The DNA for the CDR3 is TGTGCCAGCAGCTTAATCATGAGGGCAGATACGCAGTATTTT. Its translation is CASSLIMRADTQYF.